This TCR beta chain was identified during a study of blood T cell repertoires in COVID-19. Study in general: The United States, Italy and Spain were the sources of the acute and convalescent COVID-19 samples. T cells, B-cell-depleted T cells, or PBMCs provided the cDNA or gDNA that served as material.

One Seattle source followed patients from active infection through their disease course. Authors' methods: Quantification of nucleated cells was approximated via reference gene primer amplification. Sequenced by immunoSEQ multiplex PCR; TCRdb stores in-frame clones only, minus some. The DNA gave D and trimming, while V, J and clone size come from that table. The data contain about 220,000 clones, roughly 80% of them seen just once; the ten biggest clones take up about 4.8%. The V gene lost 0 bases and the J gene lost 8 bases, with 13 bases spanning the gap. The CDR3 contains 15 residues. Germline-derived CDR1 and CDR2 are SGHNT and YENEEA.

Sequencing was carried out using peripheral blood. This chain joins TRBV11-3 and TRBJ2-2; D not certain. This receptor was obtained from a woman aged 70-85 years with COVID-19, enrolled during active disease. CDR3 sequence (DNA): TGTGCCAGCAGCTTAGATCACAGAGAAGGTGGGGAGCTGTTTTTT. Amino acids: CASSLDHREGGELFF.